This T cell receptor beta chain was documented in a study of beta chain features in type 1 diabetes. The wider study: There were some 110 million sorted cells examined across all samples.

Reverse transcription of all isolated RNA meant that expressed TCRB transcripts were sequenced. Sequencing used immunoSEQ multiplex PCR; TCRdb keeps in-frame clones, though not all of them. The profile covers about 140,000 clones, with less than 10% appearing a single time and about 0.6% taken by the ten largest. With V trimmed by 5 bases and J by 6 bases, 7 bases remained unmatched. Germline V gene lookup returns CDR1 SGHVS and CDR2 FQNEAQ. The CDR3 contains 15 residues. Study-wide results and caveats: For cells with high TCR expression, cDNA sequencing could yield over-representation.

This clone was seen a few times. Its antigen remains unidentified. Sequenced input: central memory CD4+ T cells from blood. The V call is TRBV7-8, the J call TRBJ1-6; 7 positions match TRBD1. This TCR was recovered from a woman aged 40 to 49 in good health. Here the CDR3 reads CASSVRGTVNSPLHF. The CDR3 nucleotides read TGTGCCAGCAGCGTACGAGGGACAGTTAATTCACCCCTCCACTTT.